This is a list of T cell receptor beta chains from one sample in a study of blood T cell repertoires in COVID-19. The assay was immunoSEQ multiplex PCR, and TCRdb's table has in-frame clones only and misses some. The sample contains tens of thousands of clones, around 83% of which appear only once. The sequenced sample consisted of peripheral blood. All receptors come from a man aged 30 to 45 with COVID-19, enrolled during active disease. CDR3s include the opening cysteine and the closing phenylalanine or tryptophan. A D gene is named only where the DNA matches it firmly. Rows may omit the clone size; those that give it use once, few, many or a size class.

size	D	V	J	CDR3	DNA
NA	NA	TRBV11-2	TRBJ2-7	CASSSFLAGKPYEQYF	TGTGCCAGCAGCAGCTTTTTGGCAGGGAAGCCCTACGAGCAGTACTTC
NA	NA	TRBV12-3/TRBV12-4	TRBJ1-1	CASDSPVNTEAFF	TGTGCCAGCGATTCACCGGTTAACACTGAAGCTTTCTTT
NA	NA	TRBV19	TRBJ2-2	CASSTRGTVGSGELFF	TGTGCCAGTAGTACCCGCGGGACAGTAGGATCCGGGGAGCTGTTTTTT
once	TRBD1	TRBV19	TRBJ2-2	CASSIWGQGPTGELFF	TGTGCCAGTAGTATATGGGGACAGGGGCCCACCGGGGAGCTGTTTTTT
NA	NA	TRBV7-9	TRBJ2-3	CASSLVEGGIRADTQYF	TGTGCCAGCAGTTTAGTGGAGGGAGGTATTAGGGCAGATACGCAGTATTTT
NA	TRBD1	TRBV24-1	TRBJ2-2	CATSDWGQGTTGELFF	TGTGCCACCAGTGACTGGGGACAGGGGACAACCGGGGAGCTGTTTTTT
once	NA	TRBV5-1	TRBJ2-7	CASSLYGYEQYF	TGCGCCAGCAGCTTGTACGGGTACGAGCAGTACTTC
NA	TRBD2	TRBV6-5	TRBJ2-1	CASLWGRGDEQFF	TGTGCCAGCCTCTGGGGGAGGGGTGATGAGCAGTTCTTC
NA	NA	TRBV9	TRBJ2-7	CASSAAPGNIYEQYF	TGTGCCAGCAGCGCCGCCCCGGGGAATATCTACGAGCAGTACTTC
NA	NA	TRBV7-2	TRBJ1-1	CASSPQGYTEAFF	TGTGCCAGCAGCCCACAGGGTTACACTGAAGCTTTCTTT
NA	TRBD2	TRBV5-1	TRBJ2-6	CASDREAGANVLTF	TGCGCCAGCGACCGGGAGGCAGGGGCCAACGTCCTGACTTTC
once	NA	TRBV6-5	TRBJ1-3	CASSYSQVDSGNTIYF	TGTGCCAGCAGTTACTCGCAGGTAGACTCTGGAAACACCATATATTTT
NA	NA	TRBV10-3	TRBJ2-5	CAVLSEARETQYF	TGTGCCGTCCTGTCGGAGGCCCGAGAGACCCAGTACTTC
NA	NA	TRBV9	TRBJ2-1	CASSVVGGEQFF	TGTGCCAGCAGCGTAGTGGGGGGTGAGCAGTTCTTC
NA	TRBD1	TRBV9	TRBJ2-3	CASSARRDRGGTDTQYF	TGTGCCAGCAGCGCCAGACGGGACAGGGGCGGCACAGATACGCAGTATTTT
NA	TRBD1	TRBV5-1	TRBJ2-2	CASSAQQGQGVGELFF	TGCGCCAGCAGCGCCCAACAGGGACAGGGAGTCGGGGAGCTGTTTTTT
NA	NA	TRBV5-8	TRBJ2-5	CASRRRAGYKTQYF	TGTGCCAGCAGGAGAAGGGCAGGGTATAAGACCCAGTACTTC
NA	TRBD1	TRBV16	TRBJ2-2	CASSPPDRVDTGELFF	TGTGCCAGCAGCCCTCCTGACAGGGTCGACACCGGGGAGCTGTTTTTT
many	NA	TRBV6-5	TRBJ1-6	CASSYSVQGRSPLHF	TGTGCCAGCAGTTACTCGGTTCAGGGAAGGTCACCCCTCCACTTT
once	NA	TRBV5-4	TRBJ1-3	CASKGAPSGNTIYF	TGTGCCAGCAAGGGAGCCCCCTCTGGAAACACCATATATTTT
NA	NA	TRBV5-1	TRBJ1-1	CASSLGQIMNTEAFF	TGCGCCAGCAGCTTGGGACAGATCATGAACACTGAAGCTTTCTTT
NA	NA	TRBV30	TRBJ1-1	CAWQPGYMNTETFF	TGTGCCTGGCAGCCAGGCTACATGAACACTGAAACTTTCTTT
NA	NA	TRBV6-1	TRBJ2-7	CASSEWAREPYEQYF	TGTGCCAGCAGTGAATGGGCCAGGGAACCCTACGAGCAGTACTTC
NA	TRBD1	TRBV9	TRBJ2-6	CASSVGEGGPGANVLTF	TGTGCCAGCAGCGTAGGGGAAGGGGGCCCTGGGGCCAACGTCCTGACTTTC
many	TRBD1	TRBV28	TRBJ1-3	CASSRGPGTAIYF	TGTGCCAGCAGCAGGGGGCCGGGAACCGCCATATATTTT
NA	NA	TRBV7-2	TRBJ1-3	CASSTRRASGNTIYF	TGTGCCAGCAGCACCCGCAGGGCCTCTGGAAACACCATATATTTT
once	TRBD1	TRBV7-8	TRBJ1-3	CASSQRQGASGNTIYF	TGTGCCAGCAGCCAAAGACAGGGGGCCTCTGGAAACACCATATATTTT
NA	NA	TRBV7-6	TRBJ2-6	CASSLEGAAGANVLTF	TGTGCCAGCAGCTTAGAAGGCGCGGCTGGGGCCAACGTCCTGACTTTC
once	TRBD1	TRBV4-1	TRBJ1-6	CASSRTDRAKSYNSPLHF	TGCGCCAGCAGCCGAACTGACAGGGCCAAATCCTATAATTCACCCCTCCACTTT
NA	NA	TRBV7-3	TRBJ1-5	CASSLTRALHNQPQHF	TGTGCCAGCAGCTTAACCAGGGCCCTACACAATCAGCCTCAGCATTTT
NA	TRBD1	TRBV3-1/TRBV3-2	TRBJ2-7	CASSQVGTAYEQYF	TGTGCCAGCAGCCAAGTTGGGACAGCCTACGAGCAGTACTTC
few	NA	TRBV5-4	TRBJ1-2	CASSLSGGYTF	TGTGCCAGCAGCTTGTCAGGGGGCTACACCTTC
few	TRBD2	TRBV9	TRBJ2-1	CASSGPLNLAGRNEQFF	TGTGCCAGCAGCGGACCCCTTAATCTAGCGGGAAGAAATGAGCAGTTCTTC
NA	TRBD1	TRBV28	TRBJ1-4	CASSQEGQATNEKLFF	TGTGCCAGCAGTCAAGAAGGACAGGCAACTAATGAAAAACTGTTTTTT
NA	NA	TRBV11-1	TRBJ1-6	CASSFRGNNSPLHF	TGTGCCAGCAGCTTTCGCGGGAATAATTCACCCCTCCACTTT
NA	TRBD1	TRBV5-5	TRBJ1-2	CASSSTGAGYTF	TGTGCCAGCAGCTCGACAGGGGCAGGCTACACCTTC
NA	NA	TRBV27	TRBJ2-5	CASSLTQGQETQYF	TGTGCCAGCAGTTTAACCCAGGGCCAAGAGACCCAGTACTTC
NA	NA	TRBV6-1	TRBJ1-6	CASSERSNSPLHF	TGTGCCAGCAGTGAACGGAGTAATTCACCCCTCCACTTT
NA	NA	TRBV28	TRBJ1-5	CASSQGDRPQHF	TGTGCCAGCAGTCAAGGGGATCGGCCCCAGCATTTT
few	TRBD2	TRBV11-3	TRBJ2-4	CASSLGWTSGTDIQYF	TGTGCCAGCAGCTTAGGATGGACTAGCGGGACGGACATTCAGTACTTC
once	NA	TRBV7-2	TRBJ2-1	CASSLVDSSYNEQFF	TGTGCCAGCAGCTTGGTGGACAGTTCCTACAATGAGCAGTTCTTC
NA	TRBD1	TRBV6-5	TRBJ2-7	CASSLQGPTYEQYF	TGTGCCAGCAGTTTACAGGGGCCGACCTACGAGCAGTACTTC
NA	TRBD2	TRBV10-1	TRBJ2-5	CASSESSPGGVETQYF	TGCGCCAGCAGTGAGTCGAGTCCGGGAGGGGTAGAGACCCAGTACTTC
NA	TRBD2	TRBV7-3	TRBJ2-1	CASSPSGLAGGSEQFF	TGTGCCAGCAGCCCGTCCGGACTAGCGGGAGGGAGTGAGCAGTTCTTC
NA	TRBD2	TRBV5-1	TRBJ2-3	CASNSGGGADTQYF	TGCGCCAGTAATAGCGGGGGAGGGGCAGATACGCAGTATTTT
NA	NA	TRBV9	TRBJ2-7	CASSVGGEYYYEQYF	TGTGCCAGCAGCGTAGGCGGGGAATATTATTACGAGCAGTACTTC
few	TRBD2	TRBV28	TRBJ2-5	CASRSGGGRAQETQYF	TGTGCCAGCCGTTCGGGGGGCGGGAGGGCCCAGGAGACCCAGTACTTC
NA	NA	TRBV19	TRBJ1-2	CASSRAGDRSNYGYTF	TGTGCCAGTAGTAGGGCAGGGGATCGCTCTAACTATGGCTACACCTTC
NA	TRBD2	TRBV27	TRBJ2-7	CASSLSASGRALYF	TGTGCCAGCAGTTTAAGTGCGAGCGGGAGGGCCTTGTACTTC
NA	NA	TRBV4-3	TRBJ1-2	CASSQQGGDYGYTF	TGCGCCAGCAGCCAACAGGGTGGGGACTATGGCTACACCTTC
NA	NA	TRBV7-9	TRBJ2-1	CASSWTGTGKNEQFF	TGTGCCAGCAGCTGGACCGGGACTGGAAAAAATGAGCAGTTCTTC
NA	NA	TRBV5-6	TRBJ2-7	CASSLGHSYEQYF	TGTGCCAGCAGCTTGGGTCATTCCTACGAGCAGTACTTC
NA	TRBD1	TRBV7-2	TRBJ1-1	CASSLYRGLGTEAFF	TGTGCCAGCAGCTTATACAGGGGGCTAGGAACTGAAGCTTTCTTT
NA	NA	TRBV13	TRBJ2-1	CASSLGDRDYNEQFF	TGTGCCAGCAGCTTAGGGGACAGAGATTACAATGAGCAGTTCTTC
NA	TRBD2	TRBV5-4	TRBJ2-7	CASSFLTFPGLAGNEQYF	TGTGCCAGCAGCTTTTTAACTTTCCCGGGACTAGCGGGAAACGAGCAGTACTTC
NA	TRBD2	TRBV2	TRBJ2-3	CASSPGGFGADTQYF	TGTGCCAGCAGTCCGGGGGGGTTTGGGGCAGATACGCAGTATTTT
NA	TRBD2	TRBV13	TRBJ2-5	CASSKQRGGKQETQYF	TGTGCCAGCAGCAAACAGCGGGGCGGAAAACAAGAGACCCAGTACTTC